This TCR beta chain was retrieved from a study of T cell responses to AZD1222 COVID-19 vaccine. Findings and limits, study-wide: The donor cohort was predominantly white British with a female majority, and clonal diversity may have been underestimated. CD4 TCRs linked to vaccination spanned spike, dominating at 160-218 and 743-854. Repertoires were collected only later (after the peak T cell response had occurred). Breadth and depth of Spike-specific TCRs rose after two AZD1222 doses.

The sample holds a few counts of this clone. Antigen specificity is unknown. The table came from immunoSEQ multiplex PCR; TCRdb's copy has only in-frame clones and leaves some out. The sample contains under 80,000 clones, 70% to 80% of which appear only once. This TCR derives from an adult in good health. Material: peripheral blood, obtained on day 0 of MenACWY control vaccination.

The CDR3 region has the DNA TGCAGTGCTAGTCGGGCCTACGAGCAGTACTTC. It yields the protein CSASRAYEQYF. The chain joins TRBV20-1 to TRBJ2-7; D unclear. Trimming stripped 3 bases from V and 2 bases from J, with 5 bases between. The germline V gene has CDR1 DFQATT and CDR2 SNEGSKA (reference sequence). The CDR3 runs 11 residues.